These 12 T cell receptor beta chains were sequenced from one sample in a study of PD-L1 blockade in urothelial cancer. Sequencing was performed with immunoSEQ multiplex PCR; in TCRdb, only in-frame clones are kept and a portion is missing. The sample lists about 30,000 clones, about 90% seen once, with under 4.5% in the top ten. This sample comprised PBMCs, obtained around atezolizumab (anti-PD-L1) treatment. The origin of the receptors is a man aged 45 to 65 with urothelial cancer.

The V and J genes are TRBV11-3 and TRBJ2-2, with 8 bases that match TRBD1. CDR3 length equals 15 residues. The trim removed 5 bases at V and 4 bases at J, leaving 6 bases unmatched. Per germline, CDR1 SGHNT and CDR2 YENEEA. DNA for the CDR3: TGTGCCAGCAGCCCCGACAGGGGAAGCACCGGGGAGCTGTTTTTT. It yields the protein CASSPDRGSTGELFF.

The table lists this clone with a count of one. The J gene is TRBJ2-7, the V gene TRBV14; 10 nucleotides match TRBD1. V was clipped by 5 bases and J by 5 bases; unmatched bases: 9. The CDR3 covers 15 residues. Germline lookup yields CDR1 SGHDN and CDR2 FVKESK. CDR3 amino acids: CASSAPGQGIHEQYF. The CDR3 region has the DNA TGTGCCAGCAGCGCTCCGGGACAGGGGATCCACGAGCAGTACTTC.

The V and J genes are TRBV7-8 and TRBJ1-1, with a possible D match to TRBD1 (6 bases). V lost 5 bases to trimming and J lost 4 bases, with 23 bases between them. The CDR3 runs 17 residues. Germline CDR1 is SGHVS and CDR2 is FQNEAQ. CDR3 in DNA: TGTGCCAGCAGCAATAACCTTTTGGGGGGCGGGGGCACTGAAGCTTTCTTT. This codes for CASSNNLLGGGGTEAFF.

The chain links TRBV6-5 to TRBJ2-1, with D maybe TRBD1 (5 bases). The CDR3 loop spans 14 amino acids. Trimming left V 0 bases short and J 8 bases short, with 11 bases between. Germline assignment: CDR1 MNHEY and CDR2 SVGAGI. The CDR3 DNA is TGTGCCAGCAGTTACTCGATCGCCAGGGATGAGCAGTTCTTC. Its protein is CASSYSIARDEQFF.

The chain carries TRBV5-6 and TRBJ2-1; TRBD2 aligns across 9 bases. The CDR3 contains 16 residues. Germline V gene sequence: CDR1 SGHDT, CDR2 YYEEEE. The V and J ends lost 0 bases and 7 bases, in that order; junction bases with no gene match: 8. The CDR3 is CASSLASAGGYNEQFF. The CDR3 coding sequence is TGTGCCAGCAGCTTGGCCTCGGCGGGGGGGTATAATGAGCAGTTCTTC.

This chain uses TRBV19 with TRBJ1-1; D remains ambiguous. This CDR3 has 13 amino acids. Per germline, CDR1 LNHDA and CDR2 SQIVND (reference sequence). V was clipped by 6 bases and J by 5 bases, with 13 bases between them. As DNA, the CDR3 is TGTGCCAGTAGCGAAAGGAGAGGTACTGAAGCTTTCTTT. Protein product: CASSERRGTEAFF.

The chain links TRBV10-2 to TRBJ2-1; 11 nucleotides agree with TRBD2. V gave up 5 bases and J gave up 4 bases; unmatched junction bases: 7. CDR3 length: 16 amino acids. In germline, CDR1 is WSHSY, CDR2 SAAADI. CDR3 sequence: CASSKAASGGYNEQFF. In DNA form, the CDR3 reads TGCGCCAGCAGTAAAGCCGCTAGCGGGGGGTACAATGAGCAGTTCTTC.

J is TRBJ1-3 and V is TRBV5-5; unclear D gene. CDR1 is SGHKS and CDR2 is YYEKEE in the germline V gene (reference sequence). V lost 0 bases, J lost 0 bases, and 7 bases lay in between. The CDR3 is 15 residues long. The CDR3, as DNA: TGTGCCAGCAGCTTGGGGCAGGCCTCTGGAAACACCATATATTTT. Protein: CASSLGQASGNTIYF.

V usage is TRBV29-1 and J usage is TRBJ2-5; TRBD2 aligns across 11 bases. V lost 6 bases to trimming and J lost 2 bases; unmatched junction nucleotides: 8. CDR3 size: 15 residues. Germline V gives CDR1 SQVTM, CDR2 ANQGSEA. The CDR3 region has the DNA TGCAGCGTATGGCCGGGACTAGCGGCTCAAGAGACCCAGTACTTC. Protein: CSVWPGLAAQETQYF.

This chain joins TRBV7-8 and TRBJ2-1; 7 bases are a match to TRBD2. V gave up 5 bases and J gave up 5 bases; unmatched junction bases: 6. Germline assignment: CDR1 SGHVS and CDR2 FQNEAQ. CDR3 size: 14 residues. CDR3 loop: CASSETSSHNEQFF. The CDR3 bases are TGTGCCAGCAGCGAGACTAGCAGCCACAATGAGCAGTTCTTC.

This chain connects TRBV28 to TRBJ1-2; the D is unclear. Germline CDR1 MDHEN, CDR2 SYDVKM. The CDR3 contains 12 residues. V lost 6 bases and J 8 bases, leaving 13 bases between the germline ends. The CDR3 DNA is TGTGCCAGCAGCTCATCCGGGGTAGGCTACACCTTC. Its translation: CASSSSGVGYTF.

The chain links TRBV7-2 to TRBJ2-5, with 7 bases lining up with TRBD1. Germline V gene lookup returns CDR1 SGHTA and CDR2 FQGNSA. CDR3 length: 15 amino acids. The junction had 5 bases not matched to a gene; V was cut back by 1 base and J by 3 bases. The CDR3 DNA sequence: TGTGCCAGCAGCTTAGTCTCTACAGGGGAAGAGACCCAGTACTTC. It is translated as CASSLVSTGEETQYF.